This entry features one TCR beta chain sequence. No cognate antigen has been identified for it. Per-base quality was not reported, and no clone a single base away is much larger than it. The time point label corresponds to: about 28 days (+/-7) after the second vaccine dose. AZD1222 recipients with second doses at about 4 weeks or about 12 weeks were pooled, because spike-specific TCR depth and breadth did not differ between schedules. Vaccinee samples came from UK trials COV001 and COV002, including a single-blind randomized controlled phase 2/3 trial of AZD1222 (ChAdOx1 nCoV-19) in healthy adults. For TCRbeta chain sequencing, PBMC samples were collected from trial participants at day 0 and at day 28 after the second dose. The data stem from a study of T cell responses to AZD1222 COVID-19 vaccine (dated by TCRdb to about 2021). As for the study more broadly: TCR sequencing covered more than 230 trial participants: some 210 given two doses of AZD1222 and 26 given two doses of MenACWY control vaccine. Trial participants were enrolled by age into subgroups of 18-55, 56-69 and 70-plus years, and roughly 150, 30 and 60 TCR-sequenced participants, respectively, were included in these subgroups.

Study-level results and caveats: Reportedly, close to half of the unique spike-specific TCRs recognized epitopes lying outside the regions that are mutated in the B.1.351 and B.1.1.7 variants. A significant rise in spike-specific TCR breadth and depth was observed after two AZD1222 doses relative to day 0 and relative to MenACWY recipients. Most participants were white British and females outnumbered males, and the authors suggested that clonal diversity may have been underestimated. Only five to seven AZD1222 recipients were SARS-CoV-2 seropositive at baseline, limiting conclusions about previously exposed vaccinees. The 56-69-year group was small, and its depth increase did not reach significance, likely because of low power. The vaccine-associated CD4 TCRs covered the entire spike protein, and the dominant responses fell in regions 160-218 and 743-854. No day 14 peak-response samples were available, so repertoires were characterized only after the peak T cell response.

The CDR3 regions of human TCRbeta chains were analyzed by immunosequencing. As for the authors' bioinformatics: Repertoire TCRs were checked for matches against a reference library of SARS-CoV-2-specific TCRs that had been generated using the MIRA antigen-specificity platform. Breadth was defined as the fraction of unique TCRs that were SARS-CoV-2-associated, and depth was defined as the fraction of total T cells that were SARS-CoV-2-associated. Using the MIRA data, each spike-specific TCR was mapped to the spike region that the TCR reacts to and placed in a CD4 or CD8 class. Log10-transformed breadth and depth values were compared by one-way ANOVA with Sidak's multiple comparisons tests. Entries here come from immuneACCESS through TCRdb and include only in-frame sequences with V and J called. Some clones fail to appear in such tables; in the studies checked, an unresolved V gene covers under half of the shortfall, and the cause of the remainder is unknown. V, J and clone size are taken as reported in that table, and D and trimming were inferred from the DNA itself. The sample yields about 140,000 clones; 85% to 95% were counted once. About 3.7% of the sample comes from the top ten.

Looking up the germline V gene (reference sequence) yields CDR1 LGHDT and CDR2 YNNKEL. The junction carries 14 bases between V and J, which are trimmed by 2 bases and 7 bases respectively. The CDR3 has 14 amino acids, counting the end cysteine and phenylalanine. Of all the DNA, just the CDR3 is kept, 42 bases in frame from base 1. Sequencing was performed on peripheral blood, taken 28 days after the second AZD1222 dose. The V gene is TRBV3-1 (or the pseudogene TRBV3-2) and the J gene is TRBJ1-1; the D segment cannot be called with confidence. This TCR came from an adult who received the AZD1222 COVID-19 vaccine. For the CDR3, the sequence is CASSQTGDVVEAFF. The nucleotide sequence is TGTGCCAGCAGCCAAACCGGAGACGTCGTTGAAGCTTTCTTT.